A selection of T cell receptor beta chains follows, all from one sample in a study of beta chain features in type 1 diabetes. The repertoire was sequenced with immunoSEQ multiplex PCR; TCRdb's copy has only in-frame clones and lacks some. The sample includes 60,000 or so clones, 40% to 65% of them seen just once. Sequenced input: Tregs from blood. The source is a woman between 40 and 55 years old with type 1 diabetes. CDR3s include the opening cysteine and the closing phenylalanine or tryptophan. The D gene is left open where the match is weak. Only some rows state a clone size, as once, few, many or a class for expanded clones.

j_gene: TRBJ1-1; v_gene: TRBV6-6; d_gene: -; abundance: few; CDR3aa: CASRPQYSTEAFF; CDR3nt: TGTGCCAGCAGGCCACAGTATAGCACTGAAGCTTTCTTT
j_gene: TRBJ2-7; v_gene: TRBV5-1; d_gene: TRBD2; abundance: -; CDR3aa: CASSLVLAGSYEQYF; CDR3nt: TGCGCCAGCAGCTTGGTTTTAGCGGGATCCTACGAGCAGTACTTC
j_gene: TRBJ1-2; v_gene: TRBV10-2; d_gene: -; abundance: few; CDR3aa: CASVDSNGYTF; CDR3nt: TGCGCCAGTGTCGACAGCAATGGCTACACCTTC
j_gene: TRBJ1-1; v_gene: TRBV6-5; d_gene: -; abundance: -; CDR3aa: CASSYSAQATEAFF; CDR3nt: TGTGCCAGCAGTTACTCTGCGCAGGCCACTGAAGCTTTCTTT
j_gene: TRBJ2-1; v_gene: TRBV7-2; d_gene: TRBD1; abundance: -; CDR3aa: CASRKGADEQFF; CDR3nt: TGTGCCAGCAGAAAGGGGGCGGATGAGCAGTTCTTC
j_gene: TRBJ1-6; v_gene: TRBV4-3; d_gene: -; abundance: few; CDR3aa: CASSQDRDFNSPLHF; CDR3nt: TGCGCCAGCAGCCAAGACAGAGACTTTAATTCACCCCTCCACTTT
j_gene: TRBJ2-5; v_gene: TRBV7-2; d_gene: -; abundance: few; CDR3aa: CASSFYGSQETQYF; CDR3nt: TGTGCCAGCAGCTTTTACGGGTCTCAAGAGACCCAGTACTTC
j_gene: TRBJ2-3; v_gene: TRBV7-3; d_gene: TRBD2; abundance: -; CDR3aa: CASSPPGTTIQYF; CDR3nt: TGTGCCAGCAGCCCTCCCGGGACTACCATCCAGTATTTT
j_gene: TRBJ2-1; v_gene: TRBV2; d_gene: -; abundance: few; CDR3aa: CASSVKQEQFF; CDR3nt: TGTGCCAGCAGTGTAAAACAGGAGCAGTTCTTC
j_gene: TRBJ1-1; v_gene: TRBV9; d_gene: -; abundance: -; CDR3aa: CASSVGGGEAFF; CDR3nt: TGTGCCAGCAGCGTAGGAGGGGGTGAAGCTTTCTTT
j_gene: TRBJ2-1; v_gene: TRBV28; d_gene: TRBD2; abundance: -; CDR3aa: CASSFPSGTSGNGAYNEQFF; CDR3nt: TGTGCCAGCAGTTTTCCCTCCGGGACTAGCGGGAATGGGGCCTACAATGAGCAGTTCTTC
j_gene: TRBJ2-1; v_gene: TRBV9; d_gene: TRBD1; abundance: few; CDR3aa: CASSALGTGYNEQFF; CDR3nt: TGTGCCAGCAGCGCCTTAGGGACAGGGTACAATGAGCAGTTCTTC
j_gene: TRBJ1-1; v_gene: TRBV6-5; d_gene: -; abundance: few; CDR3aa: CASDRGGGLGTEAFF; CDR3nt: TGTGCCAGCGACAGAGGGGGGGGACTGGGCACTGAAGCTTTCTTT
j_gene: TRBJ2-1; v_gene: TRBV5-1; d_gene: TRBD2; abundance: -; CDR3aa: CASSPGLAGVLWGNEQFF; CDR3nt: TGCGCCAGCAGCCCGGGACTAGCGGGAGTTCTATGGGGCAATGAGCAGTTCTTC
j_gene: TRBJ2-7; v_gene: TRBV2; d_gene: -; abundance: -; CDR3aa: CASSGDRAYEQYF; CDR3nt: TGTGCCAGCAGTGGAGACAGAGCCTACGAGCAGTACTTC
j_gene: TRBJ2-3; v_gene: TRBV28; d_gene: TRBD2; abundance: -; CDR3aa: CASSSFGGGTDTQYF; CDR3nt: TGTGCCAGCAGTTCATTTGGGGGGGGCACAGATACGCAGTATTTT
j_gene: TRBJ1-1; v_gene: TRBV28; d_gene: TRBD1; abundance: few; CDR3aa: CASSLPGGADTEAFF; CDR3nt: TGTGCCAGCAGTTTACCAGGGGGCGCTGACACTGAAGCTTTCTTT
j_gene: TRBJ1-4; v_gene: TRBV7-2; d_gene: -; abundance: -; CDR3aa: CASSPFQAGEKLFF; CDR3nt: TGTGCCAGCTCCCCGTTCCAGGCGGGGGAAAAACTGTTTTTT
j_gene: TRBJ1-2; v_gene: TRBV5-4; d_gene: TRBD1; abundance: -; CDR3aa: CASSHRTGRNGYTF; CDR3nt: TGTGCCAGCAGCCACCGGACAGGGAGAAATGGCTACACCTTC
j_gene: TRBJ1-2; v_gene: TRBV7-2; d_gene: TRBD1; abundance: few; CDR3aa: CASRRDRGNYGYTF; CDR3nt: TGTGCCAGCAGACGGGACAGGGGTAACTATGGCTACACCTTC